This T cell receptor beta chain was documented in a study of blood T cell repertoires in COVID-19. V lost 5 bases to trimming and J lost 6 bases, with 13 bases between them. The CDR3 extends over 13 amino acids. Germline V gene sequence: CDR1 KGHSH, CDR2 LQKENI. Profiling relied on immunoSEQ multiplex PCR, and the TCRdb table lists in-frame clones only, not all of them. Among around 150,000 clones, approximately 80% were seen once, and the ten largest hold 5%. This clonotype was sampled from a woman in her 50s with acute or convalescent COVID-19. Sequenced material: peripheral blood. The chain joins TRBV18 to TRBJ1-2; no reliable D call. This CDR3 is CASSVEAWDGYTF. In nucleotides, the CDR3 is TGTGCCAGCTCAGTCGAGGCGTGGGATGGCTACACCTTC.